The TCR beta chain under discussion was sequenced for a study of cytomegalovirus exposure and HLA in healthy donors. The CDR3 is made up of 11 amino acids. V lost 7 bases and J lost 1, with 4 bases in between. Germline values: CDR1 SGHAT, CDR2 FQNNGV. Measured with immunoSEQ multiplex PCR; TCRdb has only the in-frame clones, and not every one. Here the sample spans tens of thousands of clones, about 82% being singletons. Sequenced: PBMCs. The sequence was collected from a man between 25 and 39 years old in good health and CMV-seronegative. The chain joins TRBV11-2 to TRBJ1-1; D gene ambiguous. CDR3 sequence (DNA): TGTGCCAGCACCAGGAACACTGAAGCTTTCTTT. It specifies CASTRNTEAFF.